The rows below give T cell receptor beta chains drawn from one sample of a study of T cells in Graves' hyperthyroidism and ophthalmopathy. TCRdb processed the multiplex PCR reads anew with MiXCR; each CDR3 protein has one entry. The sample yields roughly 350,000 distinct CDR3 sequences, roughly 13% seen once. The material sequenced was blood. The receptor set was obtained from a woman aged 40 to 49 with Graves' ophthalmopathy. CDR3s include the opening cysteine and the closing phenylalanine or tryptophan. D genes are given only for firm matches. Clone size is stated in some rows and not others, as once, few, many or a class when expanded.

abundance	j_gene	d_gene	len	v_gene	CDR3nt	CDR3aa
many	TRBJ1-2	.	11	TRBV6-4	TGTGCCAGCAGCAAGGGGGTTGGCTACACCTTC	CASSKGVGYTF
.	TRBJ1-6	.	14	TRBV19	TGTGCCAGTAGATGGGGCGGCCCTTTATCACCCCTCCACTTT	CASRWGGPLSPLHF
.	TRBJ2-3	TRBD2	13	TRBV25-1	TGTGCCAGCATCGGACTAGCGGGGGCAACGCAGTATTTT	CASIGLAGATQYF
.	TRBJ1-5	.	16	TRBV4-1	TGCGCCAGCAGCCAAGGGGGGGACGGGGGCAATCAGCCCCAGCATTTT	CASSQGGDGGNQPQHF
many	TRBJ1-1	.	15	TRBV6-1	TGTGCCAGCAGTCCCGCCCATGTATCGAACACTGAAGCTTTCTTT	CASSPAHVSNTEAFF
many	TRBJ2-5	.	14	TRBV2	TGTGCCAGCTCTGCGGGAACAAGTCAAGAGACCCAGTACTTC	CASSAGTSQETQYF
.	TRBJ2-2	.	13	TRBV19	TGTGCCAGTAGTAACCGTGACCTCGGGGAGCTGTTTTTT	CASSNRDLGELFF
few	TRBJ2-2	.	12	TRBV15	TGTGCCACCAGCAAGGGAGCCGGGGAGCTGTTTTTT	CATSKGAGELFF
.	TRBJ2-5	.	13	TRBV7-3	TGTGCCAGCAGCGCCACCCTAGGGGAGACCCAGTACTTC	CASSATLGETQYF
few	TRBJ2-1	.	16	TRBV12-3/TRBV12-4	TGTGCCAGCACCCAAAAGGCCCCCAAGTTTATTCATGAGCAGTTCTTC	CASTQKAPKFIHEQFF
many	TRBJ2-5	TRBD1	15	TRBV11-2	TGTGCCAGCCGAAAGGACAGGGGGTTACCAGAGACCCAGTACTTC	CASRKDRGLPETQYF
few	TRBJ1-5	.	13	TRBV6-1	TGTGCCAGCAGAAAGGGGGGCAATCAGCCCCAGCATTTT	CASRKGGNQPQHF
many	TRBJ2-3	.	16	TRBV6-2/TRBV6-3	TGTGCCAGCAGCCCCCACGGGTTTCACACATCAGATACGCAGTATTTT	CASSPHGFHTSDTQYF
few	TRBJ2-1	TRBD2	16	TRBV28	TGTGCCAGCAGTTTATTGAGCGGGACCTCCTACAATGAGCAGTTCTTC	CASSLLSGTSYNEQFF
many	TRBJ1-2	TRBD1	15	TRBV13	TGTGCCAGCAGCTCACGTAGGGACAGGGATCGTGGCTACACCTTC	CASSSRRDRDRGYTF
many	TRBJ2-7	TRBD1	14	TRBV28	TGTGCCAGCAAACCGGGACAGGTTACCTACGAGCAGTACTTC	CASKPGQVTYEQYF
many	TRBJ2-1	.	13	TRBV29-1	TGCAGCGCCGTGGGCCATCACCGGGATGAGCAGTTCTTC	CSAVGHHRDEQFF
many	TRBJ2-1	TRBD2	15	TRBV9	TGTGCCAGCAGCGTAGCAAGGGCTAGCGGGGGCGGGCAGTTCTTC	CASSVARASGGGQFF
.	TRBJ2-7	.	14	TRBV4-1	TGCGCCAGCAGCCAAGTTGCTGGTATCTACGAGCAGTACTTC	CASSQVAGIYEQYF
many	TRBJ2-7	.	13	TRBV27	TGTGCCAGCAGTTCCCAGGGAGACTACGAGCAGTACTTC	CASSSQGDYEQYF
many	TRBJ1-5	TRBD1	17	TRBV7-2	TGTGCCAGCAGCCGCCAGGGGGCGGAGGCGCGCAATCAGCCCCAGCATTTT	CASSRQGAEARNQPQHF
.	TRBJ1-2	.	16	TRBV12-3/TRBV12-4	TGTGCCAGCAGTGACCTTAAGCAGCGGGGCTCGAGTGGCTACACCTTC	CASSDLKQRGSSGYTF
many	TRBJ2-2	TRBD2	16	TRBV20-1	TGCAGTGCTAGTCAGGCAGGGACTAGCGCGACCGGGGAGCTGTTTTTT	CSASQAGTSATGELFF
many	TRBJ2-2	.	14	TRBV27	TGTGCCAGCAGCCCGGAGTCTCAAGCCGGGGAGCTGTTTTTT	CASSPESQAGELFF
.	TRBJ1-5	.	15	TRBV20-1	TGCAGTGCTACTCGACCGGGGGGACGGGATCAGCCCCAGCATTTT	CSATRPGGRDQPQHF
many	TRBJ1-5	.	15	TRBV16	TGTGCCAGCAGCTTGAGTAGAACAGTTAATCAGCCCCAGCATTTT	CASSLSRTVNQPQHF
many	TRBJ2-6	TRBD2	16	TRBV6-6	TGTGCCAGCAGTTACCCTGGGGGGGCTGGGGCCAACGTCCTGACTTTC	CASSYPGGAGANVLTF
many	TRBJ2-1	.	13	TRBV11-3	TGTGCCAGCAGCTTAGATCCCCTAGTTGAGCAGTTCTTC	CASSLDPLVEQFF
many	TRBJ2-7	.	15	TRBV7-9	TGTGCCAGCAGCTTACCGGACTTAAGTCCCTACGAGCAGTACTTC	CASSLPDLSPYEQYF
many	TRBJ2-5	TRBD2	13	TRBV20-1	TGCAGTGCTAGTTCTAGCGGCCAAGAGACCCAGTACTTC	CSASSSGQETQYF
.	TRBJ1-2	TRBD1	16	TRBV18	TGTGCCAGCTCACCACCGCCGACAGGGTATCGCTATGGCTACACCTTC	CASSPPPTGYRYGYTF
.	TRBJ1-6	TRBD1	16	TRBV5-4	TGTGCCAGCAGCTTGGCCTGGACAGGGTCAAGTTCACCCCTCCACTTT	CASSLAWTGSSSPLHF
many	TRBJ2-1	.	13	TRBV7-2	TGTGCCAGCAGCATCGGGACCCTCAATGAGCAGTTCTTC	CASSIGTLNEQFF
.	TRBJ1-2	.	14	TRBV5-1	TGCGCCAGCAGGGAAGGGTATGAGTTCGATGGCTACACCTTC	CASREGYEFDGYTF
many	TRBJ2-1	.	13	TRBV27	TGTGCCAGCAGCTCAGGTTCCTACAATGAGCAGTTCTTC	CASSSGSYNEQFF
few	TRBJ2-1	TRBD2	16	TRBV20-1	TGCAGTGCTTTAAGCGGGGGGGCCCGGTCCTACAATGAGCAGTTCTTC	CSALSGGARSYNEQFF